Listed here is a single T cell receptor beta chain. The antigen is unknown. The data belong to a study of cytomegalovirus exposure and HLA in healthy donors. Notes on the study in general: First-cohort TCR clusters tended to co-occur in the 130 or so validation repertoires, a later analysis found. It was confirmed in vitro that a few of the CMV-associated chains were specific for CMV antigens. Rarity marked most TCR sequences, yet some public TCRs occurred in many donors.

Only in-frame clones appear in the TCRdb table, and some are missing; sequencing was by immunoSEQ multiplex PCR. The sample has some 50,000 clones; 94% are singletons. Germline V gene lookup returns CDR1 SNHLY and CDR2 FYNNEI. The CDR3 extends over 14 amino acids. V was shortened by 7 bases and J by 0 bases, with 10 bases between the two germline ends. This sequence originates from a woman aged 18-29 years in good health and CMV-seropositive. Sequenced: PBMCs. The genes are TRBV2 and TRBJ1-5; D might be TRBD1 (6 bases). The CDR3: CASMTGASNQPQHF. The CDR3 region has the DNA TGTGCCAGCATGACAGGAGCTAGCAATCAGCCCCAGCATTTT.